This TCR beta chain was identified during a study of T cell repertoires in cytomegalovirus infection. Study overall: A matching HLA type, together with CMV infection, was signaled by public TCR beta signatures.

One entry per CDR3 protein results from TCRdb running MiXCR on the reads. Of fewer than 1,000,000 distinct CDR3 sequences in the sample, around 31% were seen once. A remark on this clonotype: As yet, its antigen is unknown.

Study-wide findings and caveats: CMV carriers with the relevant HLA were identified by cumulative public TCR beta family frequency. There were HLA-C-restricted CMV-specific TCR beta clonotypes dominating the ex vivo response.

CDR3 length equals 16 residues. V lost 6 bases and J lost 0; bases outside the gene matches: 7. CDR1 is LNHDA, CDR2 SQIVND, per germline (reference sequence). The sequence derives from a human donor in good health (CMV status not recorded). Some clones in this sample may be carry-over from other donors' samples. Sequences were derived from cultured CD8+ T cells from PBMCs, sampled from culture after CMV antigen stimulation. The chain uses TRBV19 and TRBJ1-5; 8 bases line up with TRBD1. The CDR3 sequence is CASSRSTGASNQPQHF. The DNA of the CDR3 is TGTGCCAGTAGCCGATCGACAGGGGCTAGCAATCAGCCCCAGCATTTT. The full variable domain, completed using reference TRBV19 and TRBJ1-5, is DGGITQSPKYLFRKEGQNVTLSCEQNLNHDAMYWYRQDPGQGLRLIYYSQIVNDFQKGDIAEGYSVSREKKESFPLTVTSAQKNPTAFYLCASSRSTGASNQPQHFGDGTRLSIL.